These 6 T cell receptor beta chains originate from one sample sequenced in a study of post-analysis software for immune sequencing data. Study-wide results and caveats: Controls had lower frequencies than patients of four or five TRBV segments, which included TRBV5-6, TRBV5-1 and TRBV20-1.

TCR beta cDNA libraries had unique molecular identifiers. TCRdb re-called the PCR reads through MiXCR, storing one row per CDR3 protein. The repertoire has roughly 800,000 distinct CDR3 sequences, about 53% of them found once; the top ten carry approximately 4.3%. Antigens for these TCRs are unknown. The sample consisted of blood. These receptors were collected from a girl aged 5-17 years with multiple sclerosis.

The genes are TRBV20-1 and TRBJ2-7, with 10 bases aligning to TRBD1. This CDR3 contains 12 residues. CDR1 is DFQATT and CDR2 is SNEGSKA in the germline V gene (reference sequence). Unmatched junction bases numbered 4, after V lost 6 bases and J lost 5 bases. The CDR3 region is CSAGDRGNEQYF. CDR3 nucleotides: TGCAGTGCGGGGGACAGGGGAAACGAGCAGTACTTC.

The chain couples TRBV4-1 to TRBJ2-1; D possibly corresponds to TRBD1 (5 bases). V was trimmed by 7 bases and J by 4 bases, leaving 11 bases between them. The CDR3 is 13 residues long. CDR1 is MGHRA and CDR2 is YSYEKL in the germline V gene. The CDR3 protein is CASKQVLYNEQFF. CDR3 DNA sequence: TGCGCCAGCAAACAGGTTCTATACAATGAGCAGTTCTTC.

This chain joins TRBV20-1 and TRBJ2-1, with TRBD2 matching over 9 bases. Germline-derived CDR1 and CDR2 are DFQATT and SNEGSKA (reference sequence). Trimming at V came to 1 base and at J to 9 bases, leaving 10 bases not matched to a gene. CDR3 length: 15 amino acids. CDR3 bases: TGCAGTGCTAGAGTGTCTGGTAGCGGGAGAAGTGAGCAGTTCTTC. This encodes CSARVSGSGRSEQFF.

V and J are TRBV6-6 and TRBJ2-7; D unresolved. V lost 4 bases, J lost 5 bases, and 21 bases lay in between. This CDR3 has 16 residues. Looked up from germline, CDR1 is MNHNY and CDR2 is SVGAGI (reference sequence). CDR3 nucleotides: TGTGCCAGCAGTTCCCCGCAGACACCTTACGGCCACGAGCAGTACTTC. Translation gives CASSSPQTPYGHEQYF.

V is TRBV6-5 and J is TRBJ2-4; D tentatively fits TRBD1 or TRBD2 (6 bases each). CDR3 length equals 16 residues. Looked up from germline, CDR1 is MNHEY and CDR2 is SVGAGI. V was pared by 2 bases and J by 13 bases, with 24 bases between. DNA for the CDR3: TGTGCCAGCAGTTACCCCAAAGGGGGGATCAGTGGCGGGCAGTACTTC. Its protein is CASSYPKGGISGGQYF.

Remarks on this clonotype: One junction end does not reproduce the germline sequence, and a read error may be involved. V usage is TRBV20-1 and J usage is TRBJ2-5; no firm D call. This CDR3 is built from 12 residues. Germline CDR1 and CDR2: DFQATT and SNEGSKA (reference sequence). Written as DNA, the CDR3 is TGCAGTGCTAGTATGGTGTCAGAGGCCCAGTACTTC. As protein: CSASMVSEAQYF.